These T cell receptor beta chains were read from a single sample in a study of identical twins. TCRdb recomputed calls from the 5' RACE reads with MiXCR, one row per CDR3 protein. The table lists 550,000 to 700,000 distinct CDR3 sequences, around 21% of them singletons. This same sample was also taken into another study, of T cells expressing NK-cell markers.

Sequenced material: PBMCs. These receptors were collected from a young woman in good health. The CDR3 runs from the conserved cysteine through the conserved F or W. D genes are given only for firm matches. Clone size is given for some rows only: seen once, a few or many times, or a class if the clone is expanded.

j_gene: TRBJ2-7
abundance: NA
d_gene: NA
v_gene: TRBV9
CDR3aa: CASSVAPTGFYEQYF
CDR3nt: TGTGCCAGCAGCGTAGCCCCCACAGGGTTCTACGAGCAGTACTTC

j_gene: TRBJ2-1
abundance: NA
d_gene: TRBD2
v_gene: TRBV7-9
CDR3aa: CASGTTGTSGSFNEQFF
CDR3nt: TGTGCCAGCGGTACTACCGGGACTAGCGGGAGTTTTAATGAGCAGTTCTTC

j_gene: TRBJ2-3
abundance: NA
d_gene: NA
v_gene: TRBV24-1
CDR3aa: CATSDPPRGNTQYF
CDR3nt: TGTGCCACCAGTGACCCCCCAAGAGGAAATACGCAGTATTTT

j_gene: TRBJ2-1
abundance: NA
d_gene: NA
v_gene: TRBV7-2
CDR3aa: CASSLALGQYYNEQFF
CDR3nt: TGTGCCAGCAGCTTAGCGCTAGGGCAGTACTACAATGAGCAGTTCTTC

j_gene: TRBJ2-3
abundance: NA
d_gene: NA
v_gene: TRBV20-1
CDR3aa: CSARGLGRGFASTDTQYF
CDR3nt: TGCAGTGCTAGAGGTTTGGGCAGGGGATTCGCTAGCACAGATACGCAGTATTTT

j_gene: TRBJ1-1
abundance: NA
d_gene: NA
v_gene: TRBV5-1
CDR3aa: CASSLLRGYEAFF
CDR3nt: TGCGCCAGCAGCTTGTTAAGAGGATATGAAGCTTTCTTT

j_gene: TRBJ2-1
abundance: NA
d_gene: TRBD2
v_gene: TRBV3-1
CDR3aa: CASSPQAGGGNEQFF
CDR3nt: TGTGCCAGCAGCCCTCAGGCGGGGGGGGGTAATGAGCAGTTCTTC

j_gene: TRBJ2-3
abundance: NA
d_gene: TRBD2
v_gene: TRBV7-8
CDR3aa: CASSLDAGGLTDTQYF
CDR3nt: TGTGCCAGCAGCTTAGATGCGGGGGGACTCACAGATACGCAGTATTTT

j_gene: TRBJ2-3
abundance: few
d_gene: TRBD2
v_gene: TRBV4-2
CDR3aa: CASSQDNGRASTQYF
CDR3nt: TGTGCCAGCAGCCAAGATAACGGGAGGGCCTCTACGCAGTATTTT

j_gene: TRBJ2-1
abundance: many
d_gene: NA
v_gene: TRBV24-1
CDR3aa: CATSKGSSSYNEQFF
CDR3nt: TGTGCCACCTCCAAGGGATCCAGCTCCTACAATGAGCAGTTCTTC

j_gene: TRBJ1-2
abundance: few
d_gene: NA
v_gene: TRBV20-1
CDR3aa: CSALRDGANYGYTF
CDR3nt: TGCAGTGCACTCCGGGACGGAGCTAACTATGGCTACACCTTC

j_gene: TRBJ2-7
abundance: NA
d_gene: TRBD1
v_gene: TRBV10-3
CDR3aa: CAISEGKGTGGDEQYF
CDR3nt: TGTGCCATCAGTGAGGGGAAGGGGACAGGGGGCGATGAGCAGTACTTC

j_gene: TRBJ2-3
abundance: many
d_gene: TRBD2
v_gene: TRBV29-1
CDR3aa: CSVVGQREGPDTQYF
CDR3nt: TGCAGCGTTGTTGGCCAGCGGGAGGGCCCAGATACGCAGTATTTT

j_gene: TRBJ2-5
abundance: few
d_gene: NA
v_gene: TRBV12-3/TRBV12-4
CDR3aa: CASSPDWKETQYF
CDR3nt: TGTGCCAGCAGCCCGGACTGGAAAGAGACCCAGTACTTC

j_gene: TRBJ1-2
abundance: NA
d_gene: TRBD1
v_gene: TRBV27
CDR3aa: CASTRGRGQDGYTF
CDR3nt: TGTGCCAGCACTCGGGGCAGGGGGCAGGATGGCTACACCTTC

j_gene: TRBJ2-3
abundance: NA
d_gene: NA
v_gene: TRBV29-1
CDR3aa: CSVVLGQATDTQYF
CDR3nt: TGCAGCGTTGTCCTTGGACAAGCCACAGATACGCAGTATTTT

j_gene: TRBJ2-5
abundance: few
d_gene: NA
v_gene: TRBV12-3/TRBV12-4
CDR3aa: CASSLGTDQETQYF
CDR3nt: TGTGCCAGCAGTTTAGGGACGGACCAAGAGACCCAGTACTTC

j_gene: TRBJ1-5
abundance: few
d_gene: NA
v_gene: TRBV21-1
CDR3aa: CASSKGRRGGPQHF
CDR3nt: TGTGCCAGCAGCAAAGGCAGACGGGGGGGGCCCCAGCATTTT

j_gene: TRBJ2-5
abundance: NA
d_gene: NA
v_gene: TRBV5-6
CDR3aa: CASSLWASGETQYF
CDR3nt: TGTGCCAGCAGCTTGTGGGCCTCCGGGGAGACCCAGTACTTC

j_gene: TRBJ1-3
abundance: NA
d_gene: NA
v_gene: TRBV4-2
CDR3aa: CASSPQPSGNTIYF
CDR3nt: TGTGCCAGCAGCCCCCAACCCTCTGGAAACACCATATATTTT

j_gene: TRBJ2-3
abundance: once
d_gene: NA
v_gene: TRBV7-6
CDR3aa: CASSLFLGTSTDTQYF
CDR3nt: TGTGCCAGCAGCTTATTCCTCGGAACTAGCACAGATACGCAGTATTTT

j_gene: TRBJ2-4
abundance: many
d_gene: NA
v_gene: TRBV6-5
CDR3aa: CASSYSVQNKNIQYF
CDR3nt: TGTGCCAGCAGTTACTCGGTGCAGAACAAAAACATTCAGTACTTC

j_gene: TRBJ1-2
abundance: NA
d_gene: TRBD1
v_gene: TRBV25-1
CDR3aa: CASSETGEVVDYGYTF
CDR3nt: TGTGCCAGCAGTGAAACAGGGGAGGTTGTCGACTATGGCTACACCTTC

j_gene: TRBJ1-1
abundance: once
d_gene: NA
v_gene: TRBV6-1
CDR3aa: CASSRRQQNTEAFF
CDR3nt: TGTGCCAGCAGTCGCCGACAGCAGAACACTGAAGCTTTCTTT

j_gene: TRBJ1-1
abundance: NA
d_gene: NA
v_gene: TRBV10-3
CDR3aa: CAISGDRNLNTEAFF
CDR3nt: TGTGCCATCAGTGGAGACAGGAACTTGAACACTGAAGCTTTCTTT

j_gene: TRBJ1-2
abundance: NA
d_gene: TRBD1
v_gene: TRBV4-3
CDR3aa: CASSQEHWTGLYYGYTF
CDR3nt: TGCGCCAGCAGCCAAGAGCATTGGACAGGATTGTACTATGGCTACACCTTC

j_gene: TRBJ2-2
abundance: many
d_gene: NA
v_gene: TRBV7-2
CDR3aa: CASRRPTGELFF
CDR3nt: TGTGCCAGCAGAAGACCCACCGGGGAGCTGTTTTTT

j_gene: TRBJ2-7
abundance: NA
d_gene: NA
v_gene: TRBV19
CDR3aa: CASNSAGYYEQYF
CDR3nt: TGTGCCAGTAATTCAGCAGGTTACTACGAGCAGTACTTC